This TCR beta chain was sequenced for a study of T cells in Graves' hyperthyroidism and ophthalmopathy (dated by TCRdb to between 2019 and 2020). Regarding the study in general: Peripheral blood samples were taken at the time of initial diagnosis, prior to any treatment. TCR V-J signatures able to tell the groups apart were searched for in a discovery cohort of 100 patients, of whom 43 had Graves' ophthalmopathy and 57 had stable Graves' hyperthyroidism. Prospective prediction of ophthalmopathy was tested in an independent validation cohort consisting of about 19 hyperthyroidism patients and around 17 patients who later progressed to ophthalmopathy. The approximately 98 discovery patients were randomly divided into training and test sets at a 7:3 ratio. The study also compared thyroid tissue and blood T-cell repertoires from several Graves' hyperthyroidism patients. Following sampling, methimazole starting at 30 mg daily was given to hyperthyroidism patients, and high-dose intravenous methylprednisolone was given to ophthalmopathy patients. The paper describes TCR Vbeta CDR3 sequencing of 120 to 150 peripheral blood samples, made up of 43 ophthalmopathy patients, 70 to 75 hyperthyroidism patients and 17 progressor patients.

The paper's findings and limits, for the study overall: Ophthalmopathy was separated from stable hyperthyroidism by a 13 V-J signature model, with around 90% sensitivity and roughly 81% specificity obtained in cross-validation and 80%/75% obtained in testing. Most expanded thyroid clonotypes (frequency above 0.001) were also found in blood, which suggests that blood repertoires may mirror thyroid immune responses. In validation, the model predicted progression to ophthalmopathy a median of approximately 6.6 months before onset, with roughly 70% sensitivity and nearly 75% specificity. Sample size was not statistically predetermined, and blinding of investigators to group allocation was not performed.

This clonotype was picked up many times. Its binding antigen is unknown. Base-call qualities are not available, and no considerably larger clone is one nucleotide away. Moderately to severely active disease, a Clinical Activity Score of at least 3, a NOSPECS grade of at least 4, and a duration under 3 months were present in ophthalmopathy patients. The study excluded patients with uncontrolled infections, other autoimmune diseases, pregnancy or lactation. Diagnoses were based on clinical symptoms, serum thyroxine and TRAb, thyroid ultrasound and orbital computed tomography. PBMCs were separated from 10 ml of fresh peripheral blood using Ficoll-Paque density gradient centrifugation. Trizol reagent was used to extract total RNA, and RNA quality was then checked on an Agilent 2100 Bioanalyzer. From cysteine to phenylalanine, the CDR3 is 17 amino acids long. Left in the record is the CDR3 DNA by itself, 51 bases read in frame from the first base. CDR1 and CDR2 are read off the germline V gene as SGHVS and FQNEAQ. V sheds 5 bases and J sheds 2 bases, leaving 21 bases between their ends.

The TCR beta CDR3 regions were amplified from RNA transcripts. The TCR CDR3 was subjected to a first round of RT-PCR using the HTBI primer set and the Qiagen OneStep RT-PCR kit. Libraries were constructed in a second round of multiplex PCR, after which size selection and purification were performed. Paired-end sequencing of the libraries was performed with 100 bp reads on an Illumina HiSeq2000. As for the authors' bioinformatics: SOAPnuke was used to process the raw data, throwing out any read that contained adapters or uncalled bases, had a mean Phred below 15, or lacked an exact constant-primer or identifier match. High-quality paired reads were merged with COPE v1.2.5, and unique nucleotide sequences were defined as clonotypes. MiTCR v1.1 was used to align clonotypes to the IMGT TRBV, TRBD and TRBJ reference segments. Only V-J combinations with frequency above 0.0001, covering 99% to 99.2% of repertoires, were analysed. A TCS score was defined as the ratio of F50 (clonal expansion) to E x V (chaos), with BLOSUM62-based TCRdist applied between CDR3 peptides within each V-J. Welch's t-statistics and random forest reduced some 510 V-J features to roughly 13, which were used in a naive Bayes classifier (R e1071). The public reads were reprocessed in TCRdb via fastp at Q25 and MiXCR, keeping in-frame beta chains. Rows with a matching CDR3 protein are joined into one entry that keeps the most common DNA and genes. The authors' filters were not applied to this entry. Counted in this sample were roughly 500,000 distinct CDR3 sequences; less than 25% of them appeared once. Jointly, the top ten make up approximately 10% of the sample.

The clonotype originates from a woman aged 25 to 39 with Graves' ophthalmopathy. The chain joins TRBV7-8 to TRBJ2-5; a tentative D match to TRBD1 spans 5 bases. The sequencing input was blood. This receptor carries the CDR3 CASSPGQGTPKQETQYF. The DNA reads as follows: TGTGCCAGCAGCCCCGGGCAGGGCACACCAAAACAAGAGACCCAGTACTTC.